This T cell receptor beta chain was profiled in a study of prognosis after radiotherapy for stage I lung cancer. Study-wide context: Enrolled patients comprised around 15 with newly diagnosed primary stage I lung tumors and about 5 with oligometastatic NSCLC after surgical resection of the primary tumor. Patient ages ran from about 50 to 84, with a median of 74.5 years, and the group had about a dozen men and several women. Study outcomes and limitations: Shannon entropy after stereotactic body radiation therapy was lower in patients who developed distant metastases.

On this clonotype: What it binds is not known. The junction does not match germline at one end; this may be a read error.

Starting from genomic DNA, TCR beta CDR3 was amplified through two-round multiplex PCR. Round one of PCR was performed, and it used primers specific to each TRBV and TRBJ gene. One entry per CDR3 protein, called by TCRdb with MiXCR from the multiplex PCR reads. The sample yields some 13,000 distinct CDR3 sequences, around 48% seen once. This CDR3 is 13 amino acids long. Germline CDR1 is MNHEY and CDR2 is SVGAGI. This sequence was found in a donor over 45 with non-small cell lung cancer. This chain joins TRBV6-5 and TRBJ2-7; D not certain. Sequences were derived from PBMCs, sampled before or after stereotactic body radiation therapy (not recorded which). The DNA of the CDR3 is TGTGCCAGCAGTTACTCCCACCTCTACGAGCATTACTTC. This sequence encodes CASSYSHLYEHYF.